These T cell receptor beta chains were read from a single sample in a study of blood T cell repertoires in COVID-19. Assay: immunoSEQ multiplex PCR; the TCRdb copy retains only in-frame clones and omits some. The sample lists about 170,000 clones, about 87% occurring once. Sequencing was done on a sample of peripheral blood. Receptor source: a woman in her fifties or sixties with acute or convalescent COVID-19. CDR3s include the opening cysteine and the closing phenylalanine or tryptophan. The D gene is left open where the match is weak. Part of the rows lack a size; the others show once, few, many or a class for expanded clones.

D gene: .; V gene: TRBV18; clone size: .; J gene: TRBJ2-6; CDR3 DNA: TGTGCCAGCTCACCGGCCAGCTCTGGGGCCAACGTCCTGACTTTC; CDR3 protein: CASSPASSGANVLTF
D gene: TRBD1; V gene: TRBV7-8; clone size: once; J gene: TRBJ1-1; CDR3 DNA: TGTGCCAGCAGCCCGGGACAGGGGGCGAGAACTGAAGCTTTCTTT; CDR3 protein: CASSPGQGARTEAFF
D gene: .; V gene: TRBV7-2; clone size: few; J gene: TRBJ2-5; CDR3 DNA: TGTGCCAGCAGCTTACAGGGGTCCGACTTC; CDR3 protein: CASSLQGSDF
D gene: TRBD1; V gene: TRBV30; clone size: .; J gene: TRBJ1-2; CDR3 DNA: TGTGCCTGGAGGGACCGGGACAGGAACTATGGCTACACCTTC; CDR3 protein: CAWRDRDRNYGYTF
D gene: .; V gene: TRBV2; clone size: many; J gene: TRBJ1-1; CDR3 DNA: TGTGCCAGCAGTGCGGAGGGGCGGACTGAAGCTTTCTTT; CDR3 protein: CASSAEGRTEAFF
D gene: .; V gene: TRBV7-9; clone size: .; J gene: TRBJ1-1; CDR3 DNA: TGTGCCAGCAGCTTAGGAAAAAGGACAGTTGAAGCTTTCTTT; CDR3 protein: CASSLGKRTVEAFF
D gene: .; V gene: TRBV9; clone size: .; J gene: TRBJ1-6; CDR3 DNA: TGTGCCAGCAGCGTAGAGGGAGGGAATTCACCCCTCCACTTT; CDR3 protein: CASSVEGGNSPLHF
D gene: .; V gene: TRBV7-2; clone size: .; J gene: TRBJ1-1; CDR3 DNA: TGTGCCAGCAGCTTAGAGCCGGGAATCACTGAAGCTTTCTTT; CDR3 protein: CASSLEPGITEAFF
D gene: TRBD2; V gene: TRBV4-3; clone size: .; J gene: TRBJ2-1; CDR3 DNA: TGCGCCAGCAGCCAGGACCCTAGCGGTCACAATGAGCAGTTCTTC; CDR3 protein: CASSQDPSGHNEQFF
D gene: .; V gene: TRBV18; clone size: .; J gene: TRBJ1-1; CDR3 DNA: TGTGCCAGCTCACCTTCACAGGGTCCGAACACTGAAGCTTTCTTT; CDR3 protein: CASSPSQGPNTEAFF
D gene: TRBD1; V gene: TRBV11-2; clone size: .; J gene: TRBJ2-1; CDR3 DNA: TGTGCCAGCAGCCCGACAGGGTTGCTTCGCAATGAGCAGTTCTTC; CDR3 protein: CASSPTGLLRNEQFF
D gene: .; V gene: TRBV18; clone size: few; J gene: TRBJ1-1; CDR3 DNA: TGTGCCAGCTTCTTCGCCTGGGGCTTAAACACTGAAGCTTTCTTT; CDR3 protein: CASFFAWGLNTEAFF
D gene: TRBD1; V gene: TRBV5-4; clone size: few; J gene: TRBJ1-2; CDR3 DNA: TGTGCCAGCAGCTTATCCGGGACAGGTAATGGCTACACCTTC; CDR3 protein: CASSLSGTGNGYTF
D gene: .; V gene: TRBV6-2/TRBV6-3; clone size: .; J gene: TRBJ1-5; CDR3 DNA: TGTGCCAGCAGTTACACAGACAATCAGCCCCAGCATTTT; CDR3 protein: CASSYTDNQPQHF
D gene: TRBD1; V gene: TRBV6-6; clone size: .; J gene: TRBJ1-4; CDR3 DNA: TGTGCCAGCAGTCGGACAGGGGGCGGGGAAAAACTGTTTTTT; CDR3 protein: CASSRTGGGEKLFF
D gene: TRBD2; V gene: TRBV5-4; clone size: once; J gene: TRBJ2-1; CDR3 DNA: TGTGCCAGCAGCTTGGCTGGACTAGCGGGAGTCTATGAGCAGTTCTTC; CDR3 protein: CASSLAGLAGVYEQFF
D gene: .; V gene: TRBV2; clone size: .; J gene: TRBJ2-4; CDR3 DNA: TGTGCCAGCAGTGTGTCGAGCGGCACGGTCACACAGTACTTC; CDR3 protein: CASSVSSGTVTQYF
D gene: .; V gene: TRBV18; clone size: .; J gene: TRBJ2-7; CDR3 DNA: TGTGCCAGCTCACCATTCGAGACAGAGACCTACGAGCAGTACTTC; CDR3 protein: CASSPFETETYEQYF
D gene: .; V gene: TRBV5-5; clone size: .; J gene: TRBJ1-1; CDR3 DNA: TGTGCCAGCAGCCAGGGGCCGTCGTGGGTGAACACTGAAGCTTTCTTT; CDR3 protein: CASSQGPSWVNTEAFF
D gene: .; V gene: TRBV30; clone size: .; J gene: TRBJ2-2; CDR3 DNA: TGTGCCTGGAGTCATGAGAGGCAGGGGTGGAACACCGGGGAGCTGTTTTTT; CDR3 protein: CAWSHERQGWNTGELFF
D gene: TRBD2; V gene: TRBV7-3; clone size: .; J gene: TRBJ2-5; CDR3 DNA: TGTGCCAGCAGCTTTAGCGGGGGGCGTATCCAGACCCAGTACTTC; CDR3 protein: CASSFSGGRIQTQYF
D gene: .; V gene: TRBV30; clone size: .; J gene: TRBJ1-5; CDR3 DNA: TGTGCCTGGAGTGACAGGGGCAATCAGCCCCAGCATTTT; CDR3 protein: CAWSDRGNQPQHF
D gene: .; V gene: TRBV3-1/TRBV3-2; clone size: .; J gene: TRBJ1-2; CDR3 DNA: TGTGCCAGCAGCCAAGAGCCCAGGTTTTATGGCTACACCTTC; CDR3 protein: CASSQEPRFYGYTF
D gene: .; V gene: TRBV7-9; clone size: .; J gene: TRBJ1-3; CDR3 DNA: TGTGCCACTAACCCCGTATTAAGCGGAGAGGACTCTGGAAACACCATATATTTT; CDR3 protein: CATNPVLSGEDSGNTIYF